A single sample is the source of the 16 T cell receptor beta chains below, sequenced in a study of immune evolution from preneoplasia to lung adenocarcinoma. The protocol was immunoSEQ multiplex PCR, while the TCRdb copy is restricted to in-frame clones and leaves out a portion. The sample has under 4,500 clones, approximately 73% seen once. Sequences were obtained from FFPE invasive lung adenocarcinoma tissue. The source is a person between 70 and 80 years old with invasive lung adenocarcinoma. Some clones in this sample may be carry-over from other donors' samples.

The CDR3 spells CASTKGYKQSRANVLTF. Here the CDR3 DNA reads TGTGCCAGCACGAAGGGGTACAAACAAAGTCGGGCCAACGTCCTGACTTTC. This chain connects TRBV9 to TRBJ2-6; D is perhaps TRBD1 (5 bases). V was clipped by 6 bases and J by 5 bases, with 21 bases between them. The CDR3 extends over 17 amino acids. CDR1 is SGDLS and CDR2 is YYNGEE in the germline V gene.

The CDR3 sequence: CASSFSAGKEQFF. CDR3 nucleotides: TGCGCCAGCAGCTTCTCAGCGGGAAAGGAGCAGTTCTTC. The chain combines TRBV5-1 with TRBJ2-1; TRBD2 aligns across 7 bases. In germline, CDR1 is SGHRS, CDR2 YFSETQ. The length of the CDR3 is 13 residues. J gave up 10 bases and V 2 bases, and 6 bases lay outside the gene matches. The variable domain in full, with the rest retrieved from reference TRBV5-1 and TRBJ2-1, is KAGVTQTPRYLIKTRGQQVTLSCSPISGHRSVSWYQQTPGQGLQFLFEYFSETQRNKGNFPGRFSGRQFSNSRSEMNVSTLELGDSALYLCASSFSAGKEQFFGPGTRLTVL.

This clone turned up a few times. The V call is TRBV19, the J call TRBJ2-7, with 13 bases lining up with TRBD2. The CDR3 is 13 amino acids. With 6 bases clipped from V and 5 bases from J, the junction kept 1 base outside the gene matches. Germline V lookup: CDR1 LNHDA, CDR2 SQIVND (reference sequence). CDR3 coding DNA: TGTGCCAGTAGAGGACTAGCGGGAGACGAGCAGTACTTC. It is translated as CASRGLAGDEQYF.

Comment on this clone: Since the CDR3 does not end with the conserved phenylalanine or tryptophan, this likely comes from a read error. The chain couples TRBV30 to TRBJ2-4; D unresolved. Between the trimmed V and J ends, which lost 2 bases and 1 base, there was a span of 6 bases. The germline V gene encodes CDR1 GTSNPN and CDR2 SVGIG (reference sequence). The CDR3 covers 13 residues. CDR3 sequence (DNA): TGTGCCTGGAGTAGGCAGGCCAAAAACATTCAGTACCTC. Residues: CAWSRQAKNIQYL.

Only a few counts were recorded for this clone. The chain recombines TRBV7-9 with TRBJ2-7; 10 bases fit TRBD2. Germline V gene data show CDR1 as SEHNR and CDR2 as FQNEAQ (reference sequence). Trimming cost V 1 base and J 6 bases; bases outside gene matches: 12. This CDR3 is built from 17 residues. CDR3 protein: CASSLGTSGSARGEQYF. The CDR3 nucleotides read TGTGCCAGCAGCTTAGGGACTAGCGGTTCGGCCCGGGGCGAGCAGTACTTC.

The genes are TRBV29-1 and TRBJ1-2; D is uncertain. This CDR3 region has 12 residues. The V end lost 1 base, the J end lost 8 bases, and 11 bases lay between the germline ends. Germline CDR1 is SQVTM and CDR2 is ANQGSEA. CDR3 sequence (DNA): TGCAGCGTTGAAGGGCCATCTCTCGGCTACACCTTC. The encoded protein is CSVEGPSLGYTF.

The chain combines TRBV10-2 with TRBJ2-1, with D uncertain. Trimming took 5 bases from V and 2 from J, leaving 7 bases between them. This CDR3 is 13 amino acids long. Germline V gives CDR1 WSHSY, CDR2 SAAADI. CDR3 nucleotides: TGCGCCAGCAGTACCGAAGCCTACAATGAGCAGTTCTTC. It specifies CASSTEAYNEQFF.

V and J are TRBV28 and TRBJ2-3, with 10 bases matching TRBD2. Trimming removed 4 bases from V and 4 bases from J; junction bases left unmatched: 5. The CDR3 is 15 residues long. Germline-derived CDR1 and CDR2 are MDHEN and SYDVKM. CDR3 DNA sequence: TGTGCCAGCAGTTCCGGACTAGCGGTTTCAGATACGCAGTATTTT. This translates into CASSSGLAVSDTQYF.

In DNA form, the CDR3 reads TGTGCCAGCAGTCTTATGGGAGCCAGCCATGAGCAGTTCTTC. This sequence encodes CASSLMGASHEQFF. V and J are TRBV6-5 and TRBJ2-1, with D perhaps TRBD2 (5 bases). V lost 5 bases and J 8 bases, leaving 16 bases between the germline ends. Germline V gene data show CDR1 as MNHEY and CDR2 as SVGAGI. This CDR3 has 14 residues.

The J gene is TRBJ2-2, the V gene TRBV25-1, with 7 nucleotides matching TRBD2. In germline, CDR1 is MGHDK, CDR2 SYGVNS. The CDR3 spans 18 residues. V shed 4 bases and J 0 bases; nucleotides not matched to a gene: 11. The CDR3 coding sequence is TGTGCCAGCAGTGTAGTGGAAGGGAGGGCCGCGAACACCGGGGAGCTGTTTTTT. Translation: CASSVVEGRAANTGELFF.

The V gene is TRBV6-4, the J gene TRBJ2-3, with D maybe TRBD2 (6 bases). Germline-derived CDR1 and CDR2 are MRHNA and SNTAGT. The CDR3 totals 15 residues. V was pared by 2 bases and J by 3 bases, with 12 bases between. The CDR3 nucleotides are TGTGCCAGCAGTGACGGGGGGATCGGGACAGATACGCAGTATTTT. Encoded protein: CASSDGGIGTDTQYF.

This clone was counted once. CDR3: CASSESPSDTQYF. In DNA, the CDR3 is TGTGCCAGCAGTGAAAGCCCCTCAGATACGCAGTATTTT. The rearrangement links TRBV2 to TRBJ2-3; D uncertain. Looked up from germline, CDR1 is SNHLY and CDR2 is FYNNEI. Between the trimmed V and J ends, which lost 2 bases and 4 bases, there was a span of 7 bases. The CDR3 has 13 residues.

The rearrangement joins TRBV19 to TRBJ2-5; 13 bases are shared with TRBD2. With the DNA end fitting TRBJ2-7 better, the J assignment may be wrong. Germline V gene lookup returns CDR1 LNHDA and CDR2 SQIVND (reference sequence). There are 13 residues in the CDR3. The CDR3 nucleotides read TGTGCCAGTAGAGGACTAGCGGGAGACGAGCAGTACTTC. Translation gives CASRGLAGDEQYF.

The chain links TRBV7-8 to TRBJ2-7, with 9 bases that match TRBD1. The V and J ends lost 5 bases and 5 bases, in that order; junction bases with no gene match: 10. The CDR3 is made up of 15 amino acids. Germline V gene sequence: CDR1 SGHVS, CDR2 FQNEAQ. The CDR3 is CASSLSGTGRNEQYF. The CDR3 bases are TGTGCCAGCAGCCTATCCGGGACAGGGAGGAACGAGCAGTACTTC.

This clone was counted between two and nine times. The gene calls are TRBV6-1 and TRBJ1-1; no reliable D call. Germline V lookup: CDR1 MNHNS, CDR2 SASEGT. The CDR3 consists of 11 residues. V was trimmed by 6 bases and J by 5 bases, leaving 7 bases between them. This CDR3 is CASSRLTEAFF. For the CDR3, the DNA is TGTGCCAGCAGCCGACTTACTGAAGCTTTCTTT.

This chain links TRBV5-8 with TRBJ1-5; no clear D gene. From germline, CDR1 is SGHTS and CDR2 YDEGEE. The V end was cut by 2 bases, the J end by 10 bases, with 10 bases between. This CDR3 comprises 12 residues. CDR3 protein: CASSFPNSPQHF. The CDR3 nucleotides read TGTGCCAGCAGCTTTCCAAACAGCCCCCAGCATTTT. The full variable domain, with the rest looked up from reference TRBV5-8 and TRBJ1-5, is EAGVTQSPTHLIKTRGQQATLRCSPISGHTSVYWYQQALGLGLQFLLWYDEGEERNRGNFPPRFSGRQFPNYSSELNVNALELEDSALYLCASSFPNSPQHFGDGTRLSIL.